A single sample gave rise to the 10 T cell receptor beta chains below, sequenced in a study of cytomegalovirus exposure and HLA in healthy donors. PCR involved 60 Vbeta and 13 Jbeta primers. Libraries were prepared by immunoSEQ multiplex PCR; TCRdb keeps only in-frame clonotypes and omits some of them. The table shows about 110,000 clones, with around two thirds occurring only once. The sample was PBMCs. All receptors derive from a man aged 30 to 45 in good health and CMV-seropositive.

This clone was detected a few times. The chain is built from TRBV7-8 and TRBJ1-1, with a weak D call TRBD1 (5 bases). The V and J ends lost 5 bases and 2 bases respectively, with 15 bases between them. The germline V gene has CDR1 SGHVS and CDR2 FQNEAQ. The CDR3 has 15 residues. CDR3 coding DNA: TGTGCCAGCAGCAAAAATCCCGACAGAAACACTGAAGCTTTCTTT. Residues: CASSKNPDRNTEAFF.

The CDR3 reads CASSFGQGAEAFF. CDR3 nucleotides: TGTGCCAGCAGCTTCGGACAGGGGGCTGAAGCTTTCTTT. The chain has TRBV27 and TRBJ1-1; 10 bases fit TRBD1. This CDR3 has 13 amino acids. From germline, CDR1 is MNHEY and CDR2 SMNVEV (reference sequence). Trimming at V came to 6 bases and at J to 6 bases, leaving 4 bases not matched to a gene.

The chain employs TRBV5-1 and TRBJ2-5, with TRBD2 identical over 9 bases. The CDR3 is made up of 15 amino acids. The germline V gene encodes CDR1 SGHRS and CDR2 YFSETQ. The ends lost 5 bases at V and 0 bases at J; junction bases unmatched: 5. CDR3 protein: CASRASGGNQETQYF. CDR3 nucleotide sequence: TGCGCCAGCAGAGCGAGCGGGGGGAACCAAGAGACCCAGTACTTC. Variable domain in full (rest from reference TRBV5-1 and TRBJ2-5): KAGVTQTPRYLIKTRGQQVTLSCSPISGHRSVSWYQQTPGQGLQFLFEYFSETQRNKGNFPGRFSGRQFSNSRSEMNVSTLELGDSALYLCASRASGGNQETQYFGPGTRLLVL.

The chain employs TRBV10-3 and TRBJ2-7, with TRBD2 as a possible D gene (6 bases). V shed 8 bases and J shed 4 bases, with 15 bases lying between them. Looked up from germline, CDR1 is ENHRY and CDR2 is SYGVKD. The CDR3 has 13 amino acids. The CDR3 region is CAIGWGRTYEQYF. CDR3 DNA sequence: TGTGCCATCGGCTGGGGGAGGACTTACGAGCAGTACTTC.

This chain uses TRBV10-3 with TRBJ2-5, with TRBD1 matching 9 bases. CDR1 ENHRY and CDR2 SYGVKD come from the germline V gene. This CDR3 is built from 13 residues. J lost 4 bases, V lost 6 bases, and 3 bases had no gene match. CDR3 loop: CAISRQGGETQYF. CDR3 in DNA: TGTGCCATCAGCCGACAGGGGGGAGAGACCCAGTACTTC.

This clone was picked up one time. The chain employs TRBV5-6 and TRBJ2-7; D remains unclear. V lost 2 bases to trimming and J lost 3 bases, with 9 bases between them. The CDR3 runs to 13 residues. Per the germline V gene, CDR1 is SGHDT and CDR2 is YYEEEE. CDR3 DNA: TGTGCCAGCAGCTTCAAAGCGAGCTACGAGCAGTACTTC. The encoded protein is CASSFKASYEQYF.

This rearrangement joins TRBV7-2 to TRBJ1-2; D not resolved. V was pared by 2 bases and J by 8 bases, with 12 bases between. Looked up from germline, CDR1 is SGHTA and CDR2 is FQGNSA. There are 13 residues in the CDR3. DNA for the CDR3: TGTGCCAGCAGCTTACAGCGAAGCGGGGGCTACACCTTC. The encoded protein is CASSLQRSGGYTF.

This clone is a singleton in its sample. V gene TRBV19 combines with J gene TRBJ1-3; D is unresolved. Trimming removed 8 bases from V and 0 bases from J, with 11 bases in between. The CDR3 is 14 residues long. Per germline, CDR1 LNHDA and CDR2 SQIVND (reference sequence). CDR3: CASLALSSGNTIYF. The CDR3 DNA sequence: TGTGCCAGTTTGGCTCTCTCCTCTGGAAACACCATATATTTT.

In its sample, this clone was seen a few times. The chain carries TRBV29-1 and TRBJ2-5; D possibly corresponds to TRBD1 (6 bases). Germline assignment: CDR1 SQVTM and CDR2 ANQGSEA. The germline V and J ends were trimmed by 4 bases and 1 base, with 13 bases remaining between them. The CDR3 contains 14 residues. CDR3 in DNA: TGCAGCGTTGCCACAGGGACAATCCAAGAGACCCAGTACTTC. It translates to CSVATGTIQETQYF.

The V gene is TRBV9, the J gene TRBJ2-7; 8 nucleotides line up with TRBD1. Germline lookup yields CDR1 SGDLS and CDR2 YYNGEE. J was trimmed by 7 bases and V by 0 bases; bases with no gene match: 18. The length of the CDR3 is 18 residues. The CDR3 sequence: CASSVVVTGGLDGWEQYF. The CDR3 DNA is TGTGCCAGCAGCGTAGTGGTAACAGGGGGTTTAGATGGGTGGGAGCAGTACTTC.